The 6 T cell receptor beta chains below come from one sample, sequenced in a study of beta chain features in type 1 diabetes (dated by TCRdb to the late 2010s). Findings and caveats that apply to the study as a whole: Type 1 diabetes patients showed a moderate but significant shortening of TCRB CDR3 length in all four CD4+ subsets.

Libraries were built with the immunoSEQ multiplex PCR assay. The entire amount of isolated RNA was reverse transcribed using the High Capacity cDNA Reverse Transcription Kit, so the sequenced TCRB transcripts were expressed ones. TCRdb took over this immuneACCESS table, retaining in-frame rearrangements with V and J assigned. Such tables are incomplete; in checked studies, under half of the missing clones stem from an unresolved V gene, and the remainder is unexplained. Present in this sample are some 140,000 clones, 7% to 10% of which were seen just once. The ten biggest clones cover about 0.7% of the sample. No antigen has been identified for these receptors. The source material was central memory CD4+ T cells from blood. These receptors all stem from a man aged 25-45 years with type 1 diabetes.

There are a few counts of this clone. The chain joins TRBV5-1 to TRBJ1-2; D remains unclear. The CDR3 sequence is 16 residues long. Between the trimmed V and J ends, which lost 2 bases and 1 base, there was a span of 15 bases. Germline CDR1 SGHRS, CDR2 YFSETQ. The CDR3 region has the DNA TGCGCCAGCAGCTTTGGGAGCGCTGCCTTTAACTATGGCTACACCTTC. This translates into CASSFGSAAFNYGYTF.

In its sample, this clone was seen a few times. The chain links TRBV15 to TRBJ2-6, with D tentatively TRBD1 (6 bases). The CDR3 has 17 amino acids. The V gene lost 0 bases and the J gene lost 0 bases, with 9 bases spanning the gap. Germline CDR1 LNHNV, CDR2 YYDKDF (reference sequence). CDR3 DNA sequence: TGTGCCACCAGCAGAGATACAGGGAACTCTGGGGCCAACGTCCTGACTTTC. This gives the protein CATSRDTGNSGANVLTF.

The table lists this clone with a few counts. This chain connects TRBV7-2 to TRBJ1-2, with D possibly being TRBD1 (6 bases). Per germline, CDR1 SGHTA and CDR2 FQGNSA. This CDR3 contains 15 residues. Trimming cost V 5 bases and J 0 bases, with 13 bases left between them. In DNA form, the CDR3 reads TGTGCCAGCAGCCCGGAAGGACAGTCTAACTATGGCTACACCTTC. Its protein is CASSPEGQSNYGYTF.

In this sample, this clone turned up a few times. This chain connects TRBV4-1 to TRBJ2-7; D is unresolved. CDR3 length: 17 amino acids. Germline loops: CDR1 MGHRA, CDR2 YSYEKL. Trimming removed 2 bases from V and 0 bases from J, with 17 bases in between. This chain's CDR3 is CASSQPSVSRNSYEQYF. CDR3 in DNA: TGCGCCAGCAGCCAACCCTCTGTGAGCAGGAACTCCTACGAGCAGTACTTC.

The rearrangement joins TRBV18 to TRBJ1-1, with a weak D call TRBD1 (5 bases). Looked up from germline, CDR1 is KGHSH and CDR2 is LQKENI. CDR3 length equals 13 residues. V lost 3 bases and J lost 4, with 9 bases in between. Here the CDR3 DNA reads TGTGCCAGCTCACCGGACGGGGGCACTGAAGCTTTCTTT. Translated: CASSPDGGTEAFF.

This clone occurred a few times. CDR3 protein: CSVGLAGGETQYF. The CDR3 DNA follows: TGCAGCGTTGGTCTAGCGGGGGGAGAGACCCAGTACTTC. The rearrangement uses TRBV29-1 and TRBJ2-5; 11 bases align to TRBD2. The CDR3 sequence is 13 residues long. With V trimmed by 4 bases and J by 4 bases, 2 bases remained unmatched. Germline CDR1 and CDR2: SQVTM and ANQGSEA.